This T cell receptor (beta chain) came from a study of T cell responses to AZD1222 COVID-19 vaccine. TCRdb keeps only in-frame clones here, not all; method: immunoSEQ multiplex PCR. In the table there are fewer than 150,000 clones, roughly 90% of which are singletons. Second-dose groups at about 4 or about 12 weeks were pooled. A word on this clone: The antigen is unknown.

Study-wide points: The CD4 TCRs associated with vaccination extended across spike and predominated at 160-218 and 743-854. Spike-specific TCR breadth rose after two AZD1222 doses, and depth rose as well. Only 5 to 7 AZD1222 recipients were seropositive at baseline.

This CDR3 is built from 13 residues. The germline V and J ends were trimmed by 0 bases and 2 bases, with 2 bases remaining between them. Germline V CDR1 and CDR2: KGHDR, SFDVKD. This specimen was peripheral blood, taken 28 days after the second AZD1222 dose. The TCR sequence derives from an adult who received the AZD1222 COVID-19 vaccine. J is TRBJ2-3 and V is TRBV24-1; D is unresolved. CDR3 region: CATSDLATDTQYF. The CDR3 DNA reads TGTGCCACCAGTGATTTGGCCACAGATACGCAGTATTTT.